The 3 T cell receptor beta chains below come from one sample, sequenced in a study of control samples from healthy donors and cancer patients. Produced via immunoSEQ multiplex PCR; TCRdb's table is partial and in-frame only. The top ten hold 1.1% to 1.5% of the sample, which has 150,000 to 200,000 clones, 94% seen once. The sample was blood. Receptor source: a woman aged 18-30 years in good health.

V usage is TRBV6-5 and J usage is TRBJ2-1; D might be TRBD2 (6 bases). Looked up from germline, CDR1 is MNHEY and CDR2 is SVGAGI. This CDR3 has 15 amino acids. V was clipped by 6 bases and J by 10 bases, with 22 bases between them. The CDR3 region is CASSREAAARGEQFF. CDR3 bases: TGTGCCAGCAGCCGTGAGGCGGCGGCTCGGGGGGAGCAGTTCTTC.

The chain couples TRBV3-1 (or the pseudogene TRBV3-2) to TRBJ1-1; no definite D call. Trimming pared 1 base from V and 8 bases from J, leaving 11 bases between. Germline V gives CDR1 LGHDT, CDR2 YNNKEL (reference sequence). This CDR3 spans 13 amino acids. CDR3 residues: CASSQGGRIEAFF. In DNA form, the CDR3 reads TGTGCCAGCAGCCAAGGAGGCAGGATAGAAGCTTTCTTT.

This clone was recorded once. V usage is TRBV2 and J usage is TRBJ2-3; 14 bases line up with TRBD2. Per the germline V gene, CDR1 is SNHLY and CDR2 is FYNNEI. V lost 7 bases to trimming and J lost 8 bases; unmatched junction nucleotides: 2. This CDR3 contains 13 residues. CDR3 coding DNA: TGTGCCAGCATAGGACTAGCGGGAGGTACGCAGTATTTT. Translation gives CASIGLAGGTQYF.